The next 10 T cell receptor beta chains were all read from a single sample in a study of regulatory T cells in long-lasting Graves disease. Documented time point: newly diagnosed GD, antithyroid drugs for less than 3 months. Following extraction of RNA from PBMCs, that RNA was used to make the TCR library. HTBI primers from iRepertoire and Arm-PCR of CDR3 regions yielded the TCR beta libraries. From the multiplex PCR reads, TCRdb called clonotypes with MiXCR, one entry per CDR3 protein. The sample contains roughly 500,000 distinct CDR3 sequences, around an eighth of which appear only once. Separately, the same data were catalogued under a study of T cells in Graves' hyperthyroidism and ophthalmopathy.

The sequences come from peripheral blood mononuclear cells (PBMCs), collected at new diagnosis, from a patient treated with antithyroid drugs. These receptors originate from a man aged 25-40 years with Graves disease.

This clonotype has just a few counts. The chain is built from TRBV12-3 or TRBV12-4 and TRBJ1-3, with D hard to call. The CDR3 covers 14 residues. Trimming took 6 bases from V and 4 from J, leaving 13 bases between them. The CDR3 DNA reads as TGTGCCAGCAGGCGGTGGGAGCTCGGAAACACCATATATTTT. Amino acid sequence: CASRRWELGNTIYF.

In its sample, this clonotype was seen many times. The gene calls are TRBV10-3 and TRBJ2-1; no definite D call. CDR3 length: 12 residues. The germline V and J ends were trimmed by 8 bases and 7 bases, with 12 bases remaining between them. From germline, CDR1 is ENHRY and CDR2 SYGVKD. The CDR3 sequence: CAISHGANEQFF. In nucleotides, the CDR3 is TGTGCCATCTCCCATGGTGCAAATGAGCAGTTCTTC.

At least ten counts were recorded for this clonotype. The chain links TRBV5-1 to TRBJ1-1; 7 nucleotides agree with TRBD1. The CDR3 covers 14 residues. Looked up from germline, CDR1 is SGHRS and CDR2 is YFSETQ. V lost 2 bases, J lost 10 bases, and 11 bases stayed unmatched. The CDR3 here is CASSFGTASFGAFF. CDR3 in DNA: TGCGCCAGCAGCTTTGGGACAGCCTCATTCGGAGCTTTCTTT.

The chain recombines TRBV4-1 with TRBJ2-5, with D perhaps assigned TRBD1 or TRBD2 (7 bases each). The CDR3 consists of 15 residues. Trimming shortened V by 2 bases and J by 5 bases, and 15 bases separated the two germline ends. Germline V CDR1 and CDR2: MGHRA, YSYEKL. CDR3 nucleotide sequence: TGCGCCAGCAGCCAACCTAGGGAGGGGGCGGAGACCCAGTACTTC. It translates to CASSQPREGAETQYF.

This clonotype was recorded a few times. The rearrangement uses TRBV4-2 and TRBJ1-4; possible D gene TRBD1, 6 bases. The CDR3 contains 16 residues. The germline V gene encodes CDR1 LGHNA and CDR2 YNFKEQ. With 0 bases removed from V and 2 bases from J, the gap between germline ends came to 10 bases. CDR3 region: CASSQERTATNEKLFF. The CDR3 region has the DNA TGTGCCAGCAGCCAAGAAAGGACAGCTACTAATGAAAAACTGTTTTTT.

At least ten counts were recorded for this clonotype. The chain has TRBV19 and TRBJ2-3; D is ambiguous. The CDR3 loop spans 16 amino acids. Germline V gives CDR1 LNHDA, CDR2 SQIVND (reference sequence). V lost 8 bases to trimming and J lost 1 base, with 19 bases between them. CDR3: CASSDQVGWGTDTQYF. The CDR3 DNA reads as TGTGCCAGTTCCGACCAGGTGGGATGGGGCACAGATACGCAGTATTTT.

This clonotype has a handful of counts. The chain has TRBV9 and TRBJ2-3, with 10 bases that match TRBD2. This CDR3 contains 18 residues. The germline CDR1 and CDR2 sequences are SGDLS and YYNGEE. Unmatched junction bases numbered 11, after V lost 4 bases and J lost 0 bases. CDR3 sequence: CASSSSSGSFISTDTQYF. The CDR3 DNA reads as TGTGCCAGCAGCAGTTCTAGCGGGAGTTTCATAAGCACAGATACGCAGTATTTT.

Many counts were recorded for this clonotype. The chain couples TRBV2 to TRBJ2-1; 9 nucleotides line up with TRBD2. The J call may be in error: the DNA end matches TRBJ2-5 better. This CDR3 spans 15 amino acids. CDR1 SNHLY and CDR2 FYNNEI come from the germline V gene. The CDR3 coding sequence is TGTGCCAGCATGGGGGGACTAGCTCGGCGAGAGACCCAGTACTTC. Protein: CASMGGLARRETQYF.

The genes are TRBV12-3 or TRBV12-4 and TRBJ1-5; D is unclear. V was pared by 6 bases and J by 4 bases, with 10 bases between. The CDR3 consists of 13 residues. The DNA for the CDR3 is TGTGCCAGCAGATCCGAAGCAAATCAGCCCCAGCATTTT. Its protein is CASRSEANQPQHF.

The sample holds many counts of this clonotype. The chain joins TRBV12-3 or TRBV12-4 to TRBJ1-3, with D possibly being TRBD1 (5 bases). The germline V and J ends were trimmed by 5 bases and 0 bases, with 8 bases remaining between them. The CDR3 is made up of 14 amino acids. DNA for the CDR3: TGTGCCAGCAGTCCAGGGATCTCTGGAAACACCATATATTTT. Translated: CASSPGISGNTIYF.